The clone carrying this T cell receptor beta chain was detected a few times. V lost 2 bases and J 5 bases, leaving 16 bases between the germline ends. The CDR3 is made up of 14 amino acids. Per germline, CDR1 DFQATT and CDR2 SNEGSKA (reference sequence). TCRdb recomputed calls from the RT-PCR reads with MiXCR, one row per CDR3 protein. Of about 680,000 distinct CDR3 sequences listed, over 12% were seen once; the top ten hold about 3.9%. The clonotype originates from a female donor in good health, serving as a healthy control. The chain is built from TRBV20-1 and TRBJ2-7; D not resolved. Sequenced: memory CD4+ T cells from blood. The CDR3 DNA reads TGCAGTGCTAGAACCACCGCTAGGATAGACGAGCAGTACTTC. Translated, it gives CSARTTARIDEQYF.